The entry that follows covers one T cell receptor (beta chain) sequence. The antigen remains unidentified. The data were obtained in a study of early stage breast cancer tumors. Whole-study context: Most invasive tumors, about 75% of the 16, were ER+/PR+/HER2-. Each sample averaged roughly 10-fold read coverage. Study conclusions and caveats: Comparing each tissue with blood distinguished tumor from normal in about 85% of the 16 patients.

Germline CDR1 reads LGHNA; CDR2 reads YNFKEQ. Trimming cost V 3 bases and J 8 bases, with 20 bases left between them. The CDR3 runs 16 residues. Each sample had two DNA replicates, around 0.53 ug blood or roughly 1.4 ug tissue. Clones were sequenced by immunoSEQ multiplex PCR, and TCRdb holds only the in-frame ones, with some missing. Among tens of thousands of clones listed, almost 85% were seen once. Sequencing used blood. This receptor was taken from a person aged 45 to 60 with breast cancer. This chain connects TRBV4-2 to TRBJ2-1, with D maybe TRBD2 (6 bases). The CDR3 DNA follows: TGTGCCAGCAGCCACCGAGGGGCTCGCGGGACTTATGAGCAGTTCTTC. This encodes CASSHRGARGTYEQFF.